The clone carrying this T cell receptor (beta chain) showed up just a few times. This entry belongs to a study of blood T cell repertoires in COVID-19. Using immunoSEQ multiplex PCR, the repertoire was profiled, and TCRdb retains in-frame clones only, with some absent. This sample has about 15,000 clones, with 90% to 95% found just once. The sample consisted of peripheral blood. The TCR comes from a man in his 60s with active COVID-19.

CDR3 loop: CASRKDRLNTGELFF. CDR3 sequence (DNA): TGTGCCAGTAGAAAGGACAGGTTGAACACCGGGGAGCTGTTTTTT. The gene calls are TRBV19 and TRBJ2-2; 7 bases line up with TRBD1. The germline gives CDR1 LNHDA, CDR2 SQIVND (reference sequence). This CDR3 is 15 amino acids long. V gave up 6 bases and J gave up 1 base; unmatched junction bases: 5. Using reference TRBV19 and TRBJ2-2 for the parts outside the CDR3, the full variable domain is DGGITQSPKYLFRKEGQNVTLSCEQNLNHDAMYWYRQDPGQGLRLIYYSQIVNDFQKGDIAEGYSVSREKKESFPLTVTSAQKNPTAFYLCASRKDRLNTGELFFGEGSRLTVL.